A selection of T cell receptor beta chains follows, all from one sample in a study of blood T cell repertoires in COVID-19. This table comes from immunoSEQ multiplex PCR, and its TCRdb copy is limited to in-frame clones, with some not included. The data contain roughly 220,000 clones, around 84% of them singletons. The sequenced sample was peripheral blood. The receptors shown here come from a woman aged 55-70 years who had recovered from COVID-19. The CDR3 runs from the conserved cysteine through the conserved F or W. The D gene is left open where the match is weak. Size is omitted from some rows. Given values are once, few, many or a class for expanded clones.

-,-,TRBJ2-7,TRBV9,CASSVGLLDSYEQYF,TGTGCCAGCAGCGTAGGACTTCTAGACTCCTACGAGCAGTACTTC
-,-,TRBJ2-3,TRBV6-5,CASSATRTGDTQYF,TGTGCCAGCAGCGCAACTAGGACCGGAGATACGCAGTATTTT
-,-,TRBJ2-7,TRBV6-5,CASSYSNLDTYEQYF,TGTGCCAGCAGTTACTCGAACCTGGACACCTACGAGCAGTACTTC
-,few,TRBJ2-7,TRBV6-1,CASRGRSTAFYEQYF,TGTGCCAGCAGAGGTCGGAGCACCGCCTTCTACGAGCAGTACTTC
-,once,TRBJ2-1,TRBV7-3,CASSLRAGVNEQFF,TGTGCCAGCAGCTTACGGGCAGGGGTCAATGAGCAGTTCTTC
-,few,TRBJ1-1,TRBV4-1,CASAGDFPGPEAFF,TGCGCCAGCGCCGGGGACTTTCCCGGGCCTGAAGCTTTCTTT
-,-,TRBJ2-5,TRBV5-1,CASWKGMKETQYF,TGCGCCAGCTGGAAGGGGATGAAAGAGACCCAGTACTTC
-,-,TRBJ2-3,TRBV7-6,CASSLTGGGGTDTQYF,TGTGCCAGCAGCTTAACAGGGGGCGGGGGGACAGATACGCAGTATTTT
TRBD1,-,TRBJ1-2,TRBV6-5,CASSTGPGGYGYTF,TGTGCCAGCAGCACTGGGCCAGGGGGTTATGGCTACACCTTC
-,-,TRBJ1-2,TRBV7-8,CASSLVRGGGGYTF,TGTGCCAGCAGCTTAGTACGCGGGGGCGGTGGCTACACCTTC
-,-,TRBJ2-7,TRBV11-2,CASSSGMAYEQYF,TGTGCCAGCAGCTCCGGGATGGCCTACGAGCAGTACTTC
-,-,TRBJ1-2,TRBV7-3,CVSSFRWGGVNGYTF,TGTGTCAGCAGCTTCCGTTGGGGAGGGGTGAATGGCTACACCTTC
-,-,TRBJ2-1,TRBV6-4,CASSDSNRCTTPRENAFNEQFF,TGTGCCAGCAGTGACTCGAATCGGTGCACCACCCCGAGGGAAAATGCCTTCAATGAGCAGTTCTTC
-,-,TRBJ1-1,TRBV11-2,CASSLDGPGEAFF,TGTGCCAGCAGCTTAGATGGGCCCGGAGAAGCTTTCTTT
TRBD1,-,TRBJ2-7,TRBV18,CASSPSPGAGGYEQYF,TGTGCCAGCTCACCATCCCCCGGAGCAGGGGGCTACGAGCAGTACTTC
-,-,TRBJ2-5,TRBV19,CASSRDTGPLGETQYF,TGTGCCAGTAGTAGAGACACAGGGCCCCTAGGGGAGACCCAGTACTTC
-,-,TRBJ2-2,TRBV29-1,CSVDGGAGNTGELFF,TGCAGCGTGGACGGGGGAGCGGGGAACACCGGGGAGCTGTTTTTT
TRBD1,-,TRBJ1-2,TRBV14,CASSLSGTGYGYTF,TGTGCCAGCAGCCTCTCAGGGACAGGCTATGGCTACACCTTC
-,few,TRBJ1-5,TRBV5-1,CASSLSGENQPQHF,TGCGCCAGCAGCTTGTCGGGGGAGAATCAGCCCCAGCATTTT
TRBD2,-,TRBJ2-7,TRBV2,CASSVPLAGAYEQYF,TGTGCCAGCAGTGTACCCCTAGCGGGGGCCTACGAGCAGTACTTC
-,few,TRBJ2-7,TRBV29-1,CSVGGLGSSYEQYF,TGCAGCGTGGGGGGGCTGGGGTCGTCCTACGAGCAGTACTTC
TRBD1,-,TRBJ2-7,TRBV3-1/TRBV3-2,CASSQDSGGHEQYF,TGTGCCAGCAGCCAAGACTCAGGGGGCCACGAGCAGTACTTC
TRBD1,-,TRBJ2-4,TRBV5-4,CASSSSDRAKNIQYF,TGTGCCAGCAGCTCGTCGGACAGGGCCAAAAACATTCAGTACTTC
-,-,TRBJ2-7,TRBV18,CASSRVGGADEQYF,TGTGCCAGCTCACGGGTTGGGGGGGCCGACGAGCAGTACTTC
-,-,TRBJ1-5,TRBV10-2,CASSDAGWSNQPQHF,TGCGCCAGCAGTGACGCGGGATGGAGCAATCAGCCCCAGCATTTT
TRBD1,-,TRBJ2-1,TRBV6-5,CASSTDGTGADKQFF,TGTGCCAGCAGTACCGACGGGACAGGGGCCGATAAGCAGTTCTTC